These 14 T cell receptor beta chains were sequenced from one sample in a study of blood T cell repertoires in COVID-19. Sequenced by immunoSEQ multiplex PCR; TCRdb stores in-frame clones only, minus some. There are 150,000 to 200,000 clones in the sample; 80% to 90% occur only once, and about 8.1% lies in the top ten. The sequenced sample consisted of PBMCs or T cells enriched from blood (not recorded which). The receptors derive from a woman aged 18-29 years who had recovered from COVID-19.

This chain joins TRBV5-1 and TRBJ1-1; 9 bases align to TRBD1. Germline-derived CDR1 and CDR2 are SGHRS and YFSETQ. The V gene end was trimmed by 4 bases and the J gene end by 1 base; junction bases not matched to a gene: 8. This CDR3 comprises 16 residues. The CDR3: CASSPNRGQANTEAFF. The CDR3 DNA follows: TGCGCCAGCAGCCCCAACAGGGGGCAGGCGAACACTGAAGCTTTCTTT. The full variable domain, its missing parts supplied by reference TRBV5-1 and TRBJ1-1, is KAGVTQTPRYLIKTRGQQVTLSCSPISGHRSVSWYQQTPGQGLQFLFEYFSETQRNKGNFPGRFSGRQFSNSRSEMNVSTLELGDSALYLCASSPNRGQANTEAFFGQGTRLTVV.

The gene calls are TRBV5-1 and TRBJ2-7, with a possible D match to TRBD2 (6 bases). This CDR3 is built from 14 residues. The germline V and J ends were trimmed by 3 bases and 0 bases, with 10 bases remaining between them. Germline V gives CDR1 SGHRS, CDR2 YFSETQ. DNA of the CDR3: TGCGCCAGCAGCTCGGGGGTTAGCTCCTACGAGCAGTACTTC. It codes for CASSSGVSSYEQYF. The entire variable domain, with the rest obtained from reference TRBV5-1 and TRBJ2-7, is as follows: KAGVTQTPRYLIKTRGQQVTLSCSPISGHRSVSWYQQTPGQGLQFLFEYFSETQRNKGNFPGRFSGRQFSNSRSEMNVSTLELGDSALYLCASSSGVSSYEQYFGPGTRLTVT.

This clone was detected only a few times. The chain has TRBV4-1 and TRBJ1-1; 10 bases agree with TRBD1. Germline assignment: CDR1 MGHRA and CDR2 YSYEKL. Trimming at V came to 2 bases and at J to 12 bases, leaving 21 bases not matched to a gene. CDR3 length: 18 amino acids. The CDR3 nucleotides are TGCGCCAGCAGCCAACAGGCGCACAGACCGGGACAGGGGAGCCGACCTTTCTTT. Translation gives CASSQQAHRPGQGSRPFF.

The CDR3 coding sequence is TGTGCCAGCAGCCAAGAAAAGGGACAGACGAACACTGAAGCTTTCTTT. It translates to CASSQEKGQTNTEAFF. V usage is TRBV3-1 (or the pseudogene TRBV3-2) and J usage is TRBJ1-1, with 7 positions matching TRBD1. This CDR3 is built from 16 residues. Trimming removed 0 bases from V and 1 base from J; junction bases left unmatched: 5. CDR1 is LGHDT and CDR2 is YNNKEL in the germline V gene (reference sequence).

The CDR3 protein is CASRPGTANYGYTF. In nucleotides, the CDR3 is TGTGCCAGCAGACCCGGGACAGCTAACTATGGCTACACCTTC. The chain is built from TRBV3-1 (or the pseudogene TRBV3-2) and TRBJ1-2; 7 bases are shared with TRBD1. Looked up from germline, CDR1 is LGHDT and CDR2 is YNNKEL (reference sequence). This CDR3 contains 14 residues. The V gene end was trimmed by 6 bases and the J gene end by 0 bases; junction bases not matched to a gene: 4.

The gene calls are TRBV5-1 and TRBJ2-1, with D unresolved. Germline assignment: CDR1 SGHRS and CDR2 YFSETQ. The CDR3 sequence is 17 residues long. V was pared by 3 bases and J by 4 bases, with 20 bases between. The CDR3 is CASSSSPNPSLYNEQFF. CDR3 nucleotide sequence: TGCGCCAGCAGCTCGAGTCCCAACCCCTCCCTATACAATGAGCAGTTCTTC. Combining the CDR3 with reference TRBV5-1 and TRBJ2-1 gives the whole variable domain KAGVTQTPRYLIKTRGQQVTLSCSPISGHRSVSWYQQTPGQGLQFLFEYFSETQRNKGNFPGRFSGRQFSNSRSEMNVSTLELGDSALYLCASSSSPNPSLYNEQFFGPGTRLTVL.

CDR3 region: CAWSVLSYYGYTF. As DNA, the CDR3 is TGTGCCTGGAGTGTACTGTCTTACTATGGCTACACCTTC. The chain carries TRBV30 and TRBJ1-2; D uncertain. In germline, CDR1 is GTSNPN, CDR2 SVGIG (reference sequence). V lost 0 bases and J lost 3, with 8 bases in between. This CDR3 has 13 amino acids.

The chain uses TRBV5-1 and TRBJ1-4; weak D call: TRBD1 (5 bases). Germline CDR1 SGHRS, CDR2 YFSETQ. Trimming removed 4 bases from V and 8 bases from J, with 18 bases in between. The CDR3 runs 15 residues. Here the CDR3 reads CASSRGRGWDEKLFF. The CDR3 DNA is TGCGCCAGCAGCCGCGGCCGGGGGTGGGACGAAAAACTGTTTTTT.

This clone was counted a few times. The rearrangement uses TRBV4-1 and TRBJ2-7; D gene uncertain. The V and J ends lost 4 bases and 0 bases respectively, with 10 bases between them. Per the germline V gene, CDR1 is MGHRA and CDR2 is YSYEKL. The CDR3 is 14 amino acids. The CDR3, as DNA: TGCGCCAGCAGCCCGAATCCGAGCTCCTACGAGCAGTACTTC. Protein product: CASSPNPSSYEQYF.

The chain links TRBV5-1 to TRBJ1-5; no firm D call. CDR3 length: 14 amino acids. V was pared by 4 bases and J by 4 bases, with 12 bases between. Germline V gene sequence: CDR1 SGHRS, CDR2 YFSETQ. CDR3 residues: CASSAGNGNQPQHF. The CDR3 nucleotides are TGCGCCAGCAGCGCCGGGAATGGGAATCAGCCCCAGCATTTT. The entire variable domain, with the rest obtained from reference TRBV5-1 and TRBJ1-5, is as follows: KAGVTQTPRYLIKTRGQQVTLSCSPISGHRSVSWYQQTPGQGLQFLFEYFSETQRNKGNFPGRFSGRQFSNSRSEMNVSTLELGDSALYLCASSAGNGNQPQHFGDGTRLSIL.

The V and J genes are TRBV3-1 (or the pseudogene TRBV3-2) and TRBJ2-5; the D gene is possibly TRBD2 (6 bases). From germline, CDR1 is LGHDT and CDR2 YNNKEL (reference sequence). The CDR3 has 15 residues. Trimming shortened V by 4 bases and J by 2 bases, and 14 bases separated the two germline ends. CDR3 sequence reads: CASSPPGGLQETQYF. The CDR3 DNA reads as TGTGCCAGCAGCCCCCCCGGGGGTTTACAAGAGACCCAGTACTTC.

In its sample, this clone was seen once. The rearrangement links TRBV9 to TRBJ2-1, with a possible D match to TRBD1 (6 bases). Germline values: CDR1 SGDLS, CDR2 YYNGEE. Deletions cut 0 bases from V and 4 bases from J, with 11 bases between. CDR3 length: 15 amino acids. The CDR3 region has the DNA TGTGCCAGCAGCGTAGGGCAGGGGCTGTACAATGAGCAGTTCTTC. As protein: CASSVGQGLYNEQFF. Full variable domain (remainder filled in from reference TRBV9 and TRBJ2-1): DSGVTQTPKHLITATGQRVTLRCSPRSGDLSVYWYQQSLDQGLQFLIQYYNGEERAKGNILERFSAQQFPDLHSELNLSSLELGDSALYFCASSVGQGLYNEQFFGPGTRLTVL.

The chain joins TRBV6-5 to TRBJ2-3; TRBD2 aligns across 13 bases. The V gene's germline CDR1 is MNHEY and CDR2 SVGAGI. The CDR3 covers 16 residues. With V trimmed by 2 bases and J by 6 bases, 5 bases remained unmatched. The CDR3 DNA follows: TGTGCCAGCAGTTACCCGGGACTAGCGGGGCCCGATACGCAGTATTTT. Its protein product is CASSYPGLAGPDTQYF.

J is TRBJ1-4 and V is TRBV18, with 10 bases identical to TRBD1. The CDR3 has 15 residues. Trimming removed 4 bases from V and 4 bases from J; junction bases left unmatched: 3. Germline loops: CDR1 KGHSH, CDR2 LQKENI. CDR3 nucleotide sequence: TGTGCCAGCTCACGACAGGGGGCTGATAATGAAAAACTGTTTTTT. Translated: CASSRQGADNEKLFF.